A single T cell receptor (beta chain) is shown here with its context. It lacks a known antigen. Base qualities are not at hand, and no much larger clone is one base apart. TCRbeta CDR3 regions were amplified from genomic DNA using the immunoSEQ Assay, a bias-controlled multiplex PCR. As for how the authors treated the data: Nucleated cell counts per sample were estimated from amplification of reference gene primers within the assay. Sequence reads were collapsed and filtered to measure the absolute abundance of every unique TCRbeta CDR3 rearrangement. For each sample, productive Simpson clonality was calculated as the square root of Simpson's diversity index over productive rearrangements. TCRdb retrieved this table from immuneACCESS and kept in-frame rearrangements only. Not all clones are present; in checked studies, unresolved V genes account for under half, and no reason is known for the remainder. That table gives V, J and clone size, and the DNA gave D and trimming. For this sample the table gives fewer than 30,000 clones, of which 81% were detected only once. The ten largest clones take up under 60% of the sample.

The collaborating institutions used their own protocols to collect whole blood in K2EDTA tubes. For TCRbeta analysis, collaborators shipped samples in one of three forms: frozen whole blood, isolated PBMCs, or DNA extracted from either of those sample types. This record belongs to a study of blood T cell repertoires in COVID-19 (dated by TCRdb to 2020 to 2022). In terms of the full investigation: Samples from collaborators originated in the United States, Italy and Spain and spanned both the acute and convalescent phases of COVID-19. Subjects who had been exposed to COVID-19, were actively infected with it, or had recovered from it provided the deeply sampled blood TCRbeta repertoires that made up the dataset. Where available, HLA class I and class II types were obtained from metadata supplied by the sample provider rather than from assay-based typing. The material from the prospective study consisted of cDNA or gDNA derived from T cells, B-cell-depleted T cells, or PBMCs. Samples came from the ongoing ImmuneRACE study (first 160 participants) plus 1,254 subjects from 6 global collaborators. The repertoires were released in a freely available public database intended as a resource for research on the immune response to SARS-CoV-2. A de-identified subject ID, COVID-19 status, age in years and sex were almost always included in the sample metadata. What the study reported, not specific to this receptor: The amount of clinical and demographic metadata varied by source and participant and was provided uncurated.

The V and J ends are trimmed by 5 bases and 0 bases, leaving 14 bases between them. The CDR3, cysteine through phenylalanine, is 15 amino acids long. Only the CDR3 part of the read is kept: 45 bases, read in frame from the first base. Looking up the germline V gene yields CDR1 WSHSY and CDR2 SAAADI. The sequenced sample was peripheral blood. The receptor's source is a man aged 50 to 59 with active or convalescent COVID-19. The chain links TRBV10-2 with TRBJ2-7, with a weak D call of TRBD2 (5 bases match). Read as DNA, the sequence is TGCGCCAGCAGTCCTCATACCCGGGGCTCCTACGAGCAGTACTTC. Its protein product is CASSPHTRGSYEQYF.